A selection of T cell receptor beta chains follows, all from one sample in a study of OX40 agonist ivuxolimab in advanced cancers. Sequencing used immunoSEQ multiplex PCR; TCRdb keeps in-frame clones, though not all of them. Among about 21,000 clones listed, approximately 83% were seen once. The sequenced sample was CD4+ or CD8+ T cells sorted from blood, obtained in a trial of the OX40 agonist ivuxolimab. The receptors were gathered from an adult with an advanced solid tumor such as melanoma, head and neck, liver or kidney cancer. The CDR3 runs from the conserved cysteine through the conserved F or W. Fields, in order: D gene, clone size, J gene, V gene, CDR3 protein, CDR3 DNA. The D gene is left open where the match is weak. The size field is filled for only some rows; it gives once, few, many or a size class.

NA | NA | TRBJ1-5 | TRBV4-1 | CASSQERVSNQPQHF | TGCGCCAGCAGCCAAGAGCGTGTTAGCAATCAGCCCCAGCATTTT
NA | NA | TRBJ2-7 | TRBV2 | CASSEALEPNREGQEYF | TGTGCCAGCAGTGAAGCGCTTGAACCCAACAGGGAGGGACAGGAGTATTTC
TRBD2 | medium-sized | TRBJ2-7 | TRBV30 | CAWSYGAGIYEQYF | TGTGCCTGGAGTTATGGAGCGGGGATCTACGAGCAGTACTTC
NA | NA | TRBJ2-5 | TRBV9 | CASSASGQIETQYF | TGTGCCAGCAGCGCCTCAGGACAGATAGAGACCCAGTACTTC
NA | NA | TRBJ1-5 | TRBV12-5 | CASGLVLGEQPQHF | TGTGCTAGTGGTTTGGTACTCGGGGAACAGCCCCAGCATTTT
NA | NA | TRBJ2-7 | TRBV7-9 | CASSLGGARAEQYF | TGTGCCAGCAGCTTAGGCGGGGCCCGGGCCGAGCAGTACTTC
NA | NA | TRBJ2-7 | TRBV15 | CATSSRRDISGEQYF | TGTGCCACCAGCAGTCGCCGGGACATCTCAGGGGAGCAGTACTTC
TRBD1 | NA | TRBJ1-1 | TRBV18 | CASSPGQDFNTEAFF | TGTGCCAGCTCACCCGGACAGGACTTTAACACTGAAGCTTTCTTT
NA | few | TRBJ2-2 | TRBV27 | CASSLSTGNTGELFF | TGTGCCAGCAGTTTATCGACAGGGAACACCGGGGAGCTGTTTTTT
TRBD2 | NA | TRBJ2-2 | TRBV2 | CASSFSGIAGELFF | TGTGCCAGCAGCTTTAGCGGGATTGCCGGGGAGCTGTTTTTT
NA | NA | TRBJ2-3 | TRBV7-9 | CASSWDSSTDTQYF | TGTGCCAGCAGCTGGGACTCGAGCACAGATACGCAGTATTTT
NA | NA | TRBJ1-5 | TRBV7-9 | CASSLGGASNQPQHF | TGTGCCAGCAGCTTGGGAGGAGCCAGCAATCAGCCCCAGCATTTT
NA | NA | TRBJ1-1 | TRBV11-2 | CASSLTGTEAFF | TGTGCCAGCAGCTTAACTGGTACTGAAGCTTTCTTT
NA | few | TRBJ2-7 | TRBV27 | CASSPNTYEQYF | TGTGCCAGCAGTCCGAACACATACGAGCAGTACTTC
TRBD2 | NA | TRBJ2-7 | TRBV2 | CASRKGWLAGPNYEQYF | TGTGCCAGCAGGAAAGGGTGGCTAGCGGGTCCGAATTACGAGCAGTACTTC
NA | NA | TRBJ1-2 | TRBV27 | CASRIGGSDGYTF | TGTGCCAGCCGGATAGGAGGGAGTGATGGCTACACCTTC
NA | NA | TRBJ2-7 | TRBV9 | CASSASRDPIYEQYF | TGTGCCAGCAGCGCTTCGCGGGACCCCATCTACGAGCAGTACTTC
TRBD1 | few | TRBJ2-3 | TRBV28 | CASSSPTGQGF | TGTGCCAGCAGTTCTCCAACGGGACAGGGATTT
NA | NA | TRBJ2-6 | TRBV5-1 | CASLAEVGSGANVLTF | TGCGCCTCACTCGCGGAGGTTGGCTCTGGGGCCAACGTCCTGACTTTC
NA | NA | TRBJ2-2 | TRBV2 | CASSDGGRRTGELFF | TGTGCCAGCAGTGATGGGGGGCGCCGGACCGGGGAGCTGTTTTTT
NA | NA | TRBJ2-7 | TRBV27 | CASSPAASSYEQYF | TGTGCCAGCAGTCCGGCCGCGAGCTCCTACGAGCAGTACTTC
TRBD1 | NA | TRBJ1-2 | TRBV28 | CASSLQGAWYGYTF | TGTGCCAGCAGTTTACAGGGGGCATGGTATGGCTACACCTTC
NA | NA | TRBJ2-7 | TRBV19 | CASSPRAAVPYEQYF | TGTGCCAGTAGCCCCCGGGCAGCAGTACCCTACGAGCAGTACTTC
TRBD1 | NA | TRBJ2-2 | TRBV13 | CASSGGTGGASGELFF | TGTGCCAGCAGCGGCGGGACAGGGGGCGCGTCCGGGGAGCTGTTTTTT
NA | NA | TRBJ2-1 | TRBV9 | CASSFRGGYNEQFF | TGTGCCAGCAGCTTCCGGGGCGGGTACAATGAGCAGTTCTTC
NA | NA | TRBJ1-5 | TRBV28 | CASTGGTAGNQPQHF | TGTGCCAGCACCGGGGGAACGGCCGGGAATCAGCCCCAGCATTTT
NA | NA | TRBJ2-7 | TRBV27 | CASSLSPQGAYEQYF | TGTGCCAGCAGTTTATCCCCGCAGGGAGCCTACGAGCAGTACTTC
NA | NA | TRBJ2-1 | TRBV5-1 | CASSLNTFEQFF | TGCGCCAGCAGCTTGAATACCTTTGAGCAGTTCTTC
NA | NA | TRBJ1-2 | TRBV6-1 | CASSGTVGSRF | TGTGCCAGCAGCGGAACCGTGGGTTCGCGATTC
TRBD1 | NA | TRBJ2-1 | TRBV6-4 | CASSDRTGEPYNEQFF | TGTGCCAGCAGTGACCGAACAGGGGAGCCATACAATGAGCAGTTCTTC
NA | NA | TRBJ1-3 | TRBV4-2 | CASSRTEHRNTIYF | TGTGCCAGCAGCCGGACGGAGCATCGAAACACCATATATTTT
NA | few | TRBJ2-7 | TRBV5-5 | CASSLGSGTSYEQYF | TGTGCCAGCAGCTTGGGATCAGGGACCTCCTACGAGCAGTACTTC
TRBD2 | NA | TRBJ2-1 | TRBV12-5 | CASGLGSGSWNNEQFF | TGTGCTAGTGGTTTGGGTAGCGGGAGTTGGAACAATGAGCAGTTCTTC
TRBD2 | NA | TRBJ2-5 | TRBV4-1 | CASSPSTGGETQYF | TGCGCCAGCAGCCCCTCTACGGGAGGTGAGACCCAGTACTTC
NA | NA | TRBJ2-3 | TRBV18 | CASSPPGRVQRSSTDTQYF | TGTGCCAGCTCACCACCTGGGCGGGTGCAACGATCTAGCACAGATACGCAGTATTTT
TRBD1 | NA | TRBJ2-1 | TRBV19 | CASSTPLAGGEQFF | TGTGCCAGTAGTACACCCCTCGCAGGGGGTGAGCAGTTCTTC
NA | NA | TRBJ2-1 | TRBV18 | CASSPPTGRGNEQFF | TGTGCCAGCTCACCACCGACAGGAAGGGGCAATGAGCAGTTCTTC
NA | NA | TRBJ1-5 | TRBV6-1 | CASSGNTDNQPQHF | TGTGCCAGCAGCGGAAACACGGACAATCAGCCCCAGCATTTT
NA | NA | TRBJ1-5 | TRBV29-1 | CSVGDVPPNQPQHF | TGCAGCGTGGGCGACGTGCCTCCTAATCAGCCCCAGCATTTT
NA | NA | TRBJ2-7 | TRBV10-3 | CAIRSGFPYEQYF | TGTGCCATCAGGAGTGGTTTCCCCTACGAGCAGTACTTC
TRBD1 | NA | TRBJ1-1 | TRBV18 | CASSQTVTGGTEAFF | TGTGCCAGCTCACAAACGGTGACAGGGGGCACTGAAGCTTTCTTT
NA | NA | TRBJ1-4 | TRBV9 | CASSVESGAAEKLFF | TGTGCCAGCAGCGTAGAATCAGGGGCGGCTGAAAAACTGTTTTTT
NA | NA | TRBJ1-5 | TRBV5-8 | CASSRAYSNQPQHF | TGTGCCAGCAGCAGGGCCTATAGCAATCAGCCCCAGCATTTT
NA | NA | TRBJ1-1 | TRBV18 | CASAPYGVGTEAFF | TGTGCCAGTGCCCCCTATGGGGTGGGCACTGAAGCTTTCTTT
NA | NA | TRBJ2-7 | TRBV28 | CASSFSLVKGSYEQYF | TGTGCCAGCAGTTTTTCCCTAGTGAAGGGGTCCTACGAGCAGTACTTC
TRBD2 | once | TRBJ2-7 | TRBV7-6 | CASSVDSGGLYEQYF | TGTGCCAGCAGCGTTGATAGCGGGGGCCTTTACGAGCAGTACTTC
NA | NA | TRBJ2-1 | TRBV9 | CASSVVAGSSYNEQFF | TGTGCCAGCAGCGTAGTGGCGGGGAGCTCCTACAATGAGCAGTTCTTC
NA | NA | TRBJ2-7 | TRBV28 | CASHRTASYEQYF | TGTGCCAGCCATAGGACTGCATCCTACGAGCAGTACTTC
NA | NA | TRBJ2-3 | TRBV4-1 | CASSQVIWAGTDTQYF | TGCGCCAGCAGCCAAGTCATATGGGCCGGCACAGATACGCAGTATTTT
NA | NA | TRBJ2-1 | TRBV19 | CASGDGSYNEQFF | TGTGCCAGTGGAGACGGCTCCTACAATGAGCAGTTCTTC
TRBD2 | NA | TRBJ2-3 | TRBV11-2 | CASSFPAGDTDTQYF | TGTGCCAGCAGCTTCCCAGCGGGGGACACAGATACGCAGTATTTT
NA | NA | TRBJ2-5 | TRBV2 | CASSQRASQETQYF | TGTGCCAGCAGCCAAAGGGCTAGCCAAGAGACCCAGTACTTC
NA | NA | TRBJ1-1 | TRBV6-1 | CASTKTMNTEAFF | TGTGCCAGCACCAAAACAATGAACACTGAAGCTTTCTTT
NA | NA | TRBJ1-1 | TRBV5-1 | CASSPRTGGTEAFF | TGCGCCAGCAGCCCCCGGACGGGGGGCACTGAAGCTTTCTTT
NA | NA | TRBJ1-6 | TRBV5-5 | CASSLEGRGSYNSPLHF | TGTGCCAGCAGCTTGGAGGGCAGGGGCTCCTATAATTCACCCCTCCACTTT
NA | NA | TRBJ2-1 | TRBV14 | CASSPRGLEDEQFF | TGTGCCAGCAGCCCTCGTGGACTTGAGGATGAGCAGTTCTTC
TRBD2 | NA | TRBJ2-5 | TRBV7-9 | CASSQRTSGQETQYF | TGTGCCAGCAGCCAAAGGACTAGCGGGCAAGAGACCCAGTACTTC
TRBD2 | few | TRBJ2-1 | TRBV9 | CASSAPPSGGGEQFF | TGTGCCAGCAGCGCCCCCCCTAGCGGGGGTGGTGAGCAGTTCTTC